This T cell receptor (beta chain) was sequenced during a study of blood T cell repertoires in COVID-19. On the study more broadly: From the United States, Italy and Spain came samples of acute and convalescent COVID-19. T cells, B-cell-depleted T cells, or PBMCs provided the cDNA or gDNA that served as material.

The CDR3 runs to 13 residues. V was pared by 4 bases and J by 5 bases, with 12 bases between. Germline V gene lookup returns CDR1 SGDLS and CDR2 YYNGEE. As originally analysed: Reference gene primer amplification gave nucleated cell count estimates. Produced via immunoSEQ multiplex PCR; TCRdb's table is partial and in-frame only. V and J calls and clone size come straight from that table; D and trimming were deduced from the DNA. The sample includes 150,000 to 200,000 clones, around 83% of them seen just once. The sequence derives from a middle-aged man with acute or convalescent COVID-19. The sequenced material came from peripheral blood. This rearrangement joins TRBV9 to TRBJ1-2, with TRBD1 as a possible D gene (6 bases). For the CDR3, the DNA is TGTGCCAGCAGCACCCGAACAGGGTATGGCTACACCTTC. This gives the protein CASSTRTGYGYTF.